The 26 T cell receptor beta chains below come from one sample, sequenced in a study of blood T cell repertoires in COVID-19. The assay was immunoSEQ multiplex PCR, and TCRdb's table has in-frame clones only and misses some. Altogether 300,000 or so clones are present, about 90% being singletons, with the ten largest covering 3% to 4.5%. Sequencing used peripheral blood. The source is a woman aged 40 to 50 with acute or convalescent COVID-19.

The chain combines TRBV5-6 with TRBJ1-2, with 9 positions matching TRBD1. Germline trimming cut 5 bases from V and 2 bases from J; bases unmatched to any gene: 4. Germline assignment: CDR1 SGHDT and CDR2 YYEEEE. The CDR3 extends over 14 amino acids. CDR3 sequence: CASSPGTGNYGYTF. In DNA form, the CDR3 reads TGTGCCAGCAGTCCCGGGACAGGGAACTATGGCTACACCTTC.

The chain recombines TRBV10-3 with TRBJ2-6, with 9 bases that match TRBD1. CDR1 is ENHRY and CDR2 is SYGVKD in the germline V gene. V lost 2 bases and J lost 1; bases outside the gene matches: 6. This CDR3 comprises 18 residues. The CDR3 here is CAISERGQGTSGANVLTF. CDR3 DNA sequence: TGTGCCATCAGTGAGAGGGGACAGGGAACGTCTGGGGCCAACGTCCTGACTTTC.

This clone was seen just once. The rearrangement joins TRBV10-1 to TRBJ2-5, with D perhaps TRBD1 (6 bases). The germline V gene has CDR1 WNHNN and CDR2 SYGVQD (reference sequence). Trimming removed 4 bases from V and 1 base from J, with 13 bases in between. The CDR3 runs to 15 residues. CDR3 protein: CASSGGQSIQETQYF. For the CDR3, the DNA is TGCGCCAGCAGTGGGGGGCAAAGTATCCAAGAGACCCAGTACTTC.

The chain employs TRBV15 and TRBJ1-2, with D unclear. Trimming shortened V by 0 bases and J by 1 base, and 3 bases separated the two germline ends. The CDR3 runs 13 residues. The V gene's germline CDR1 is LNHNV and CDR2 YYDKDF (reference sequence). CDR3 coding DNA: TGTGCCACCAGCAGAGACTATAACTATGGCTACACCTTC. This codes for CATSRDYNYGYTF.

The chain has TRBV28 and TRBJ1-5; D is unresolved. The germline gives CDR1 MDHEN, CDR2 SYDVKM. Trimming cost V 4 bases and J 5 bases, with 6 bases left between them. This CDR3 contains 12 residues. The CDR3 DNA sequence: TGTGCCAGCAGTTGGCCTGATCAGCCCCAGCATTTT. It specifies CASSWPDQPQHF.

V and J are TRBV11-1 and TRBJ1-2, with D possibly being TRBD1 (5 bases). The CDR3 runs to 14 residues. CDR1 SGHAT and CDR2 FQDESV come from the germline V gene (reference sequence). V shed 5 bases and J shed 2 bases, with 12 bases lying between them. CDR3 nucleotides: TGTGCCAGCAGCCCGGGACTGGACAACTATGGCTACACCTTC. Protein: CASSPGLDNYGYTF.

This sequence joins TRBV5-1 and TRBJ2-1; TRBD2 matches at 14 bases. The germline V gene encodes CDR1 SGHRS and CDR2 YFSETQ. V dropped 4 bases and J dropped 1; count of bases not matched to a gene: 1. The CDR3 covers 16 residues. The DNA for the CDR3 is TGCGCCAGCAGCGGGACTAGCGGGGGTTCCTACAATGAGCAGTTCTTC. Translation gives CASSGTSGGSYNEQFF.

The gene calls are TRBV5-6 and TRBJ2-3; D not resolved. Between the trimmed V and J ends, which lost 0 bases and 0 bases, there was a span of 8 bases. CDR3 length: 15 amino acids. CDR1 and CDR2 (germline): SGHDT, YYEEEE. The CDR3 loop reads CASSLGQLSTDTQYF. The CDR3 DNA reads TGTGCCAGCAGCTTGGGGCAGTTGAGCACAGATACGCAGTATTTT.

The rearrangement links TRBV4-1 to TRBJ2-2, with a weak D call TRBD1 (6 bases). Germline values: CDR1 MGHRA, CDR2 YSYEKL. Trimming took 2 bases from V and 1 from J, leaving 8 bases between them. The CDR3 has 15 amino acids. The CDR3 is CASSQPGQNTGELFF. CDR3 DNA: TGCGCCAGCAGCCAACCGGGACAGAACACCGGGGAGCTGTTTTTT.

The chain has TRBV4-1 and TRBJ1-5, with D tentatively TRBD1 (5 bases). Germline loops: CDR1 MGHRA, CDR2 YSYEKL. The CDR3 totals 16 residues. Trimming removed 1 base at V and 6 bases at J, with 16 bases between. CDR3 amino acids: CASSQAGGGTSQPQHF. The CDR3 DNA follows: TGCGCCAGCAGCCAAGCCGGGGGGGGAACAAGTCAGCCCCAGCATTTT.

The gene calls are TRBV5-6 and TRBJ1-1; 9 bases are a match to TRBD1. Looked up from germline, CDR1 is SGHDT and CDR2 is YYEEEE. With V trimmed by 4 bases and J by 11 bases, 6 bases remained unmatched. The CDR3 has 12 amino acids. CDR3 sequence: CASSLGQGRAFF. CDR3 DNA: TGTGCCAGCAGCCTAGGACAGGGGCGGGCTTTCTTT.

The chain carries TRBV7-8 and TRBJ2-3; D is perhaps TRBD1 (5 bases). The CDR3 runs 13 residues. Germline CDR1 reads SGHVS; CDR2 reads FQNEAQ. V gave up 5 bases and J gave up 4 bases, with 10 bases separating them. Here the CDR3 DNA reads TGTGCCAGCAGCAGGGGTTTCGCAGATACGCAGTATTTT. Its protein is CASSRGFADTQYF.

The genes are TRBV3-1 (or the pseudogene TRBV3-2) and TRBJ2-2; 10 bases fit TRBD1. CDR1 is LGHDT, CDR2 YNNKEL, per germline (reference sequence). The CDR3 extends over 20 amino acids. Trimming took 4 bases from V and 4 from J; bases not matched to a gene: 18. The CDR3: CASSLSTFQTGTGVTGELFF. The CDR3 region has the DNA TGTGCCAGCAGCCTCTCGACCTTCCAAACCGGGACAGGGGTCACCGGGGAGCTGTTTTTT.

This clone was seen a single time. This chain links TRBV19 with TRBJ2-2; TRBD1 might be the D (6 bases). The V gene's germline CDR1 is LNHDA and CDR2 SQIVND (reference sequence). The CDR3 covers 14 residues. Trimming took 6 bases from V and 3 from J, leaving 11 bases between them. CDR3 sequence: CASSPHRDTGELFF. CDR3 bases: TGTGCCAGTAGCCCCCACAGGGACACCGGGGAGCTGTTTTTT.

CDR3 in DNA: TGTGCCAGCAGCTTATTTAGTGAGGGAGGAGCTTTCTTT. This codes for CASSLFSEGGAFF. This sequence joins TRBV11-2 and TRBJ1-1; D unresolved. This CDR3 has 13 residues. Germline loops: CDR1 SGHAT, CDR2 FQNNGV. With 2 bases removed from V and 10 bases from J, the gap between germline ends came to 14 bases.

The chain carries TRBV6-5 and TRBJ1-5; the D is unclear. CDR1 and CDR2 (germline): MNHEY, SVGAGI. V lost 6 bases and J 0 bases, leaving 6 bases between the germline ends. The length of the CDR3 is 13 residues. The CDR3 DNA reads as TGTGCCAGCAGCGACTCTAGCAATCAGCCCCAGCATTTT. This gives the protein CASSDSSNQPQHF.

The chain has TRBV2 and TRBJ2-3; 7 bases agree with TRBD1. V dropped 6 bases and J dropped 4; count of bases not matched to a gene: 7. The CDR3 length is 14 residues. In germline, CDR1 is SNHLY, CDR2 FYNNEI. CDR3 nucleotides: TGTGCCAGCAGATCAGGGGGTGGGGCAGATACGCAGTATTTT. This codes for CASRSGGGADTQYF.

The chain couples TRBV7-2 to TRBJ2-5, with 16 bases identical to TRBD2. Trimming at V came to 1 base and at J to 2 bases, leaving 4 bases not matched to a gene. This CDR3 has 18 residues. Looked up from germline, CDR1 is SGHTA and CDR2 is FQGNSA. CDR3 in DNA: TGTGCCAGCAGCTTAGGCGGGACTAGCGGGGGGGGACAAGAGACCCAGTACTTC. Amino acid sequence: CASSLGGTSGGGQETQYF.

This rearrangement joins TRBV6-2 or TRBV6-3 to TRBJ1-6; tentative D call: TRBD1 (5 bases). CDR3 length: 15 residues. CDR1 and CDR2 (germline): MNHEY, SVGEGT. V was clipped by 5 bases and J by 7 bases, with 15 bases between them. This CDR3 is CASSREGKWNSPLHF. CDR3 DNA sequence: TGTGCCAGCAGTCGGGAGGGGAAATGGAATTCACCCCTCCACTTT.

This chain joins TRBV12-5 and TRBJ1-2; D uncertain. Germline lookup yields CDR1 LGHNT and CDR2 FRNRAP. The CDR3 has 15 amino acids. The V and J ends lost 3 bases and 8 bases respectively, with 19 bases between them. CDR3 sequence: CASGFGLAGTGGYTF. In DNA, the CDR3 is TGTGCTAGTGGTTTTGGTTTGGCAGGCACGGGAGGCTACACCTTC.

This chain links TRBV20-1 with TRBJ2-1, with 13 positions matching TRBD2. The CDR3 is 14 residues long. Germline loops: CDR1 DFQATT, CDR2 SNEGSKA (reference sequence). The trim removed 3 bases at V and 8 bases at J, leaving 4 bases unmatched. CDR3 in amino acids: CSASRTSGGYEQFF. CDR3 coding DNA: TGCAGTGCTAGTAGGACTAGCGGGGGTTATGAGCAGTTCTTC.

Regarding this clone: Other nucleotide sequences in the sample specify the same CDR3. The chain links TRBV2 to TRBJ1-5; no reliable D call. Looked up from germline, CDR1 is SNHLY and CDR2 is FYNNEI. The CDR3 is made up of 12 amino acids. Trimming cost V 9 bases and J 4 bases, with 10 bases left between them. CDR3 protein: CASSRSNQPQHF. DNA for the CDR3: TGTGCCAGTAGCAGATCTAATCAGCCCCAGCATTTT.

V and J are TRBV3-1 (or the pseudogene TRBV3-2) and TRBJ1-2, with 9 bases identical to TRBD1. The CDR3 spans 14 residues. Trimming removed 5 bases from V and 8 bases from J; junction bases left unmatched: 9. Germline values: CDR1 LGHDT, CDR2 YNNKEL (reference sequence). CDR3: CASSEHRGRGGYTF. CDR3 sequence (DNA): TGTGCCAGCAGCGAACACAGGGGGCGCGGGGGCTACACCTTC.

The rearrangement links TRBV3-1 (or the pseudogene TRBV3-2) to TRBJ1-1; D is undetermined. CDR3 length equals 14 residues. Germline CDR1 and CDR2: LGHDT and YNNKEL (reference sequence). Trimming took 5 bases from V and 1 from J, leaving 11 bases between them. The CDR3 DNA reads as TGTGCCAGCAGCATTGGTCGAGAGAACACTGAAGCTTTCTTT. Translating gives CASSIGRENTEAFF.

This chain uses TRBV6-6 with TRBJ2-5, with TRBD2 as a possible D gene (5 bases). Trimming pared 10 bases from V and 5 bases from J, leaving 17 bases between. Germline assignment: CDR1 MNHNY and CDR2 SVGAGI (reference sequence). This CDR3 has 13 residues. CDR3: CATGTNGGETQYF. The CDR3 nucleotides are TGTGCCACCGGCACGAACGGAGGCGAGACCCAGTACTTC.

V and J are TRBV6-5 and TRBJ1-4; D perhaps matches TRBD1 (6 bases). The germline V gene has CDR1 MNHEY and CDR2 SVGAGI. CDR3 length: 13 residues. V gave up 4 bases and J gave up 10 bases, with 13 bases separating them. Here the CDR3 reads CASSSGQPAKLFF. CDR3 coding DNA: TGTGCCAGCAGTTCGGGACAACCTGCAAAACTGTTTTTT.